The source of this T cell receptor beta chain is a study of T cell responses to AZD1222 COVID-19 vaccine. Study in general: Second-dose timings of about 4 or about 12 weeks were pooled.

Broader study findings: Spike-specific TCR breadth and depth grew following two AZD1222 doses. With dominance at 160-218 and 743-854, vaccine-associated CD4 TCRs spanned spike. Mostly white British, mostly female donors; authors suggested clonal diversity may be underestimated.

TCRdb's table, derived via immunoSEQ multiplex PCR, lists solely in-frame clones and lacks some. The sample has around 100,000 clones, 70% to 90% seen once; the top ten hold 2.5% to 3%. About this clone: Its antigen is currently unknown.

Germline loops: CDR1 MNHEY, CDR2 SMNVEV (reference sequence). V lost 4 bases, J lost 8 bases, and 20 bases lay in between. The CDR3 length is 16 residues. Specimen: peripheral blood, collected on day 0 of AZD1222 vaccination. This receptor was identified in an adult in good health. The V call is TRBV27, the J call TRBJ1-4, with D unresolved. The CDR3 DNA follows: TGTGCCAGCAGTTCCCTCCCGGACTACTCGGGAGAAAAACTGTTTTTT. Amino acid sequence: CASSSLPDYSGEKLFF.